A single sample gave rise to the 2 T cell receptor beta chains below, sequenced in a study of blood T cells in healthy people across ages. Primed by a sample-barcoded 5' primer and a J-beta primer mix, a second PCR proceeded for about 7 to 12 cycles. Each CDR3 protein is one row after TCRdb ran MiXCR on the 5' RACE reads. Of approximately 810,000 distinct CDR3 sequences detected, around 26% appear once; the ten largest clones hold 17%. Sequenced sample: blood. These receptors all come from an elderly woman in good health.

CDR3 sequence: CASSYGRGTNNEQFF. The CDR3 nucleotides are TGTGCCAGCAGCTATGGGAGAGGGACCAACAATGAGCAGTTCTTC. This sequence joins TRBV11-2 and TRBJ2-1; D could derive from TRBD1 or TRBD2 (5 bases each). The germline gives CDR1 SGHAT, CDR2 FQNNGV. V dropped 4 bases and J dropped 5 bases, with 15 bases sitting between them. The CDR3 totals 15 residues.

Ten or more counts support this clonotype. The V and J genes are TRBV28 and TRBJ2-5, with 9 nucleotides matching TRBD1. Per germline, CDR1 MDHEN and CDR2 SYDVKM. V shed 0 bases and J 2 bases; nucleotides not matched to a gene: 7. The CDR3 length is 17 residues. In nucleotides, the CDR3 is TGTGCCAGCAGTTTATGGGGGACAGGGTTCCCTCAAGAGACCCAGTACTTC. Its protein product is CASSLWGTGFPQETQYF. Drawing the rest from reference TRBV28 and TRBJ2-5, the complete variable domain is DVKVTQSSRYLVKRTGEKVFLECVQDMDHENMFWYRQDPGLGLRLIYFSYDVKMKEKGDIPEGYSVSREKKERFSLILESASTNQTSMYLCASSLWGTGFPQETQYFGPGTRLLVL.